Detailed here is one T cell receptor beta chain. The repertoire was sequenced with immunoSEQ multiplex PCR; TCRdb's copy has only in-frame clones and lacks some. The sample has under 250,000 clones; roughly 87% are singletons. This specimen comes from a study of blood T cell repertoires in COVID-19. About the study: T cells, B-cell-depleted T cells, or PBMCs provided the cDNA or gDNA that served as material.

V lost 0 bases and J lost 4; bases outside the gene matches: 7. The CDR3 has 16 residues. CDR1 and CDR2 from the germline V gene are SGHDN and FVKESK. Recruitment covered about two dozen US areas and drew participants whose ages spanned about 18 to 89 years. The chain carries TRBV14 and TRBJ2-5, with 8 bases that match TRBD1. The receptor comes from a woman in her twenties or thirties with acute COVID-19. The specimen sequenced was PBMCs or T cells enriched from blood (not recorded which). The CDR3 coding sequence is TGTGCCAGCAGCCAAGATTCGGGGACAGGACCAGAGACCCAGTACTTC. Its translation is CASSQDSGTGPETQYF.